Listed here are 5 T cell receptor beta chains from one sample, sequenced in a study of shared clonotypes between healthy human individuals. Terminally differentiated effector memory CD45RA+ cells were excluded by CCR7 positive selection of CD45RO-negative cells. The protocol was immunoSEQ multiplex PCR, while the TCRdb copy is restricted to in-frame clones and leaves out a portion. The sample contains millions of clones, around 93% of which appear only once. The specimen sequenced was naive CD8+ T cells from PBMCs. The receptors derive from a man younger than 35 in good health. Some clones in this sample may be carry-over from other donors' samples.

This chain uses TRBV2 with TRBJ2-3, with 7 bases matching TRBD1. V lost 8 bases and J lost 2; bases outside the gene matches: 10. Germline CDR1 SNHLY, CDR2 FYNNEI. This CDR3 has 15 amino acids. CDR3 residues: CASEPPGQYTDTQYF. CDR3 nucleotide sequence: TGTGCCAGCGAACCCCCGGGACAGTACACAGATACGCAGTATTTT.

The gene calls are TRBV6-6 and TRBJ1-5; no clear D gene. Germline V gives CDR1 MNHNY, CDR2 SVGAGI (reference sequence). V lost 7 bases and J 4 bases, leaving 17 bases between the germline ends. The CDR3 runs 15 residues. The CDR3 nucleotides are TGTGCCAGCAATTTTATCGGGCACGGTAATCAGCCCCAGCATTTT. It encodes CASNFIGHGNQPQHF.

This chain's CDR3 is CASRTLEPNTGELFF. CDR3 DNA sequence: TGTGCCAGCAGAACCCTAGAGCCGAACACCGGGGAGCTGTTTTTT. The V and J genes are TRBV7-9 and TRBJ2-2; D is unresolved. CDR3 size: 15 residues. The V end was cut by 6 bases, the J end by 0 bases, with 11 bases between. Per the germline V gene, CDR1 is SEHNR and CDR2 is FQNEAQ (reference sequence). Complete variable domain (other parts from reference TRBV7-9 and TRBJ2-2): DTGVSQNPRHKITKRGQNVTFRCDPISEHNRLYWYRQTLGQGPEFLTYFQNEAQLEKSRLLSDRFSAERPKGSFSTLEIQRTEQGDSAMYLCASRTLEPNTGELFFGEGSRLTVL.

CDR3 in DNA: TGTGCCAGCAGCCCCGCGGAGGCAACAGGGACCACTGAAGCTTTCTTT. It specifies CASSPAEATGTTEAFF. The V call is TRBV7-9, the J call TRBJ1-1, with D maybe TRBD1 (6 bases). The V and J ends lost 5 bases and 4 bases respectively, with 20 bases between them. Germline V gives CDR1 SEHNR, CDR2 FQNEAQ (reference sequence). The CDR3 is made up of 16 amino acids.

This clone was seen more than once but under ten times. V usage is TRBV30 and J usage is TRBJ2-1; perhaps TRBD2 as D (6 bases). The CDR3 sequence is 13 residues long. Germline CDR1 reads GTSNPN; CDR2 reads SVGIG (reference sequence). Trimming took off 3 bases at V and 7 bases at J, with 13 bases between the two ends. Here the CDR3 reads CAWSFNSGNEQFF. The CDR3 DNA follows: TGTGCCTGGAGCTTTAATAGCGGAAATGAGCAGTTCTTC.